This entry lists 26 T cell receptor beta chains sequenced from one sample in a study of T cell clusters in autoimmune cytopenias. TRB was amplified by touch-down multiplex PCR, primer pools A and B combined. From its re-call of the multiplex PCR reads, TCRdb lists each CDR3 protein once, without DNA. Its table lists 5,500 to 6,500 distinct CDR3 sequences. Tens of thousands of genome equivalents of blood DNA were amplified for TRB. A further study also used this sample, focusing on T cell repertoires in aging, cancer and after chemotherapy.

What was sequenced was peripheral blood. The receptors originated from a human donor in good health.

The chain couples TRBV6-5 to TRBJ1-2; TCRdb's D gene call, TRBD1, goes unchecked for lack of DNA. This CDR3 has 13 residues. Germline assignment: CDR1 MNHEY and CDR2 SVGAGI. The CDR3 loop reads CASGSQGPHGYTF.

The chain joins TRBV6-5 to TRBJ2-2; TCRdb selects TRBD1, and the lack of DNA leaves this call unchecked. The CDR3 spans 16 residues. Per the germline V gene, CDR1 is MNHEY and CDR2 is SVGAGI. The CDR3 reads CASSYVGARTPAELFF.

The V call is TRBV12-3 or TRBV12-4, the J call TRBJ2-1; TCRdb indicates TRBD2, and absent DNA this call remains unverified. The CDR3 totals 15 residues. The CDR3 protein is CASSPGGAGGNEQFF.

In terms of frequency, this clonotype is medium-sized. The gene calls are TRBV6-5 and TRBJ2-3. The CDR3 is made up of 14 amino acids. Germline V lookup: CDR1 MNHEY, CDR2 SVGAGI. The chain's CDR3 is CASSYRVSTDTQYF.

The chain uses TRBV5-6 and TRBJ1-4. Germline CDR1 is SGHDT and CDR2 is YYEEEE. This CDR3 is built from 15 residues. The CDR3 spells CASSFGAGGGEKLFF.

The chain has TRBV20-1 and TRBJ2-6; TCRdb calls TRBD1, which cannot be checked without DNA. The CDR3 extends over 16 amino acids. From germline, CDR1 is DFQATT and CDR2 SNEGSKA (reference sequence). The chain's CDR3 is CSATRDRGTGANVLTF.

The chain employs TRBV12-3 or TRBV12-4 and TRBJ1-5; TCRdb's assignment of TRBD1 cannot be checked, as there is no DNA. The CDR3 covers 13 residues. Here the CDR3 reads CASRINQGEPQHF.

The chain uses TRBV5-1 and TRBJ2-2; TCRdb names TRBD2, which stays unverified in the absence of DNA. Germline CDR1 is SGHRS and CDR2 is YFSETQ. CDR3 length equals 16 residues. The CDR3 sequence is CASSLTAGGRTGELFF.

This clonotype registers medium-sized by frequency. This chain uses TRBV6-5 with TRBJ2-3; absent DNA, TCRdb's TRBD1 call cannot be checked. CDR1 is MNHEY and CDR2 is SVGAGI in the germline V gene. This CDR3 spans 16 amino acids. CDR3 loop: CASSYQGPNDPDTQYF.

The chain combines TRBV29-1 with TRBJ1-5; as DNA is missing, the TRBD1 call by TCRdb cannot be tested. The CDR3 has 12 residues. Germline V gene sequence: CDR1 SQVTM, CDR2 ANQGSEA. This CDR3 is CTRGGEDQPQHF.

By frequency, this clonotype is medium-sized. This chain links TRBV30 with TRBJ2-3; TCRdb outputs TRBD1, but without DNA this stays unchecked. Germline V gene sequence: CDR1 GTSNPN, CDR2 SVGIG (reference sequence). The CDR3 length is 16 residues. CDR3 sequence: CAWSVGGGRRADTQYF.

The rearrangement joins TRBV30 to TRBJ1-3. This CDR3 is 14 amino acids long. Germline loops: CDR1 GTSNPN, CDR2 SVGIG (reference sequence). CDR3 loop: CAWSVWDSGNTIYF.

Judged by frequency, this clonotype is medium-sized. This chain uses TRBV19 with TRBJ2-1; no DNA is available, so the TRBD2 call from TCRdb remains unchecked. CDR1 is LNHDA, CDR2 SQIVND, per germline (reference sequence). The CDR3 covers 17 residues. This CDR3 is CASSIGWSGGSSNEQFF.

V and J are TRBV7-2 and TRBJ2-6; TCRdb returns TRBD1, unconfirmable since there is no DNA. The CDR3 is 15 amino acids. The germline CDR1 and CDR2 sequences are SGHTA and FQGNSA. This CDR3 is CASSRQGAGANVLTF.

The chain employs TRBV10-3 and TRBJ2-3; no DNA is available, so the TRBD2 call from TCRdb remains unchecked. Germline V lookup: CDR1 ENHRY, CDR2 SYGVKD. The CDR3 is made up of 14 amino acids. The CDR3 region is CAISLAGDTDTQYF.

Frequency places this clonotype as medium-sized (0.01 to 0.1%). The V call is TRBV19, the J call TRBJ2-7; TCRdb proposes TRBD2, but this gene call is untestable without DNA. The germline gives CDR1 LNHDA, CDR2 SQIVND (reference sequence). The CDR3 extends over 14 amino acids. The CDR3 sequence is CASSPAGGDYEQYF.

According to its frequency, this clonotype is medium-sized. This CDR3 is CASSRDGGAEAFF. This sequence joins TRBV6-5 and TRBJ1-1. CDR3 size: 13 residues. Germline values: CDR1 MNHEY, CDR2 SVGAGI.

Measured by frequency, this clonotype is medium-sized. The V gene is TRBV19, the J gene TRBJ2-2. Germline lookup yields CDR1 LNHDA and CDR2 SQIVND (reference sequence). The CDR3 totals 14 residues. CDR3 protein: CASSIEENTGELFF.

The rearrangement joins TRBV20-1 to TRBJ2-1; TCRdb picks TRBD2, but there is no DNA to check that call. Germline CDR1 DFQATT, CDR2 SNEGSKA (reference sequence). The CDR3 loop spans 15 amino acids. The CDR3 sequence is CSARRLAGAYNEQFF.

V and J are TRBV20-1 and TRBJ2-3; TCRdb calls TRBD1, which cannot be checked without DNA. CDR3 size: 16 residues. Looked up from germline, CDR1 is DFQATT and CDR2 is SNEGSKA (reference sequence). CDR3 sequence reads: CSAQGQGLAVPDTQYF.

Its frequency marks this clonotype as medium-sized. The chain couples TRBV6-4 to TRBJ2-1; TCRdb's assignment of TRBD2 cannot be checked, as there is no DNA. Germline CDR1 MRHNA, CDR2 SNTAGT. The CDR3 runs to 16 residues. This chain's CDR3 is CASSDSGTSGYNEQFF.

The rearrangement links TRBV19 to TRBJ2-7; the D call of TRBD2 rests on TCRdb alone, since no DNA is present to check it. Germline V gene sequence: CDR1 LNHDA, CDR2 SQIVND (reference sequence). This CDR3 contains 16 residues. The CDR3 region is CASSIGGELGFYEQYF.

V is TRBV5-6 and J is TRBJ2-3; TCRdb's D gene call, TRBD2, goes unchecked for lack of DNA. Germline CDR1 is SGHDT and CDR2 is YYEEEE. The length of the CDR3 is 17 residues. The CDR3 loop reads CASSLAGASLGTDTQYF. Together with reference TRBV5-6 and TRBJ2-3, the CDR3 gives the full variable domain: DAGVTQSPTHLIKTRGQQVTLRCSPKSGHDTVSWYQQALGQGPQFIFQYYEEEERQRGNFPDRFSGHQFPNYSSELNVNALLLGDSALYLCASSLAGASLGTDTQYFGPGTRLTVL.

The chain recombines TRBV6-4 with TRBJ2-1; TCRdb's D call, TRBD1, is unchecked because there is no DNA. The CDR3 contains 15 residues. CDR1 is MRHNA and CDR2 is SNTAGT in the germline V gene. CDR3: CASSAGTGDYNEQFF.

The chain recombines TRBV5-6 with TRBJ2-1; TCRdb reports TRBD2, a call that lacks DNA to check it against. Germline V CDR1 and CDR2: SGHDT, YYEEEE. The CDR3 loop spans 13 amino acids. The CDR3 loop reads CASSFGSGNEQFF.

This rearrangement joins TRBV5-6 to TRBJ2-5. CDR1 SGHDT and CDR2 YYEEEE come from the germline V gene. The CDR3 extends over 15 amino acids. The CDR3 is CASSFRNPYQETQYF.